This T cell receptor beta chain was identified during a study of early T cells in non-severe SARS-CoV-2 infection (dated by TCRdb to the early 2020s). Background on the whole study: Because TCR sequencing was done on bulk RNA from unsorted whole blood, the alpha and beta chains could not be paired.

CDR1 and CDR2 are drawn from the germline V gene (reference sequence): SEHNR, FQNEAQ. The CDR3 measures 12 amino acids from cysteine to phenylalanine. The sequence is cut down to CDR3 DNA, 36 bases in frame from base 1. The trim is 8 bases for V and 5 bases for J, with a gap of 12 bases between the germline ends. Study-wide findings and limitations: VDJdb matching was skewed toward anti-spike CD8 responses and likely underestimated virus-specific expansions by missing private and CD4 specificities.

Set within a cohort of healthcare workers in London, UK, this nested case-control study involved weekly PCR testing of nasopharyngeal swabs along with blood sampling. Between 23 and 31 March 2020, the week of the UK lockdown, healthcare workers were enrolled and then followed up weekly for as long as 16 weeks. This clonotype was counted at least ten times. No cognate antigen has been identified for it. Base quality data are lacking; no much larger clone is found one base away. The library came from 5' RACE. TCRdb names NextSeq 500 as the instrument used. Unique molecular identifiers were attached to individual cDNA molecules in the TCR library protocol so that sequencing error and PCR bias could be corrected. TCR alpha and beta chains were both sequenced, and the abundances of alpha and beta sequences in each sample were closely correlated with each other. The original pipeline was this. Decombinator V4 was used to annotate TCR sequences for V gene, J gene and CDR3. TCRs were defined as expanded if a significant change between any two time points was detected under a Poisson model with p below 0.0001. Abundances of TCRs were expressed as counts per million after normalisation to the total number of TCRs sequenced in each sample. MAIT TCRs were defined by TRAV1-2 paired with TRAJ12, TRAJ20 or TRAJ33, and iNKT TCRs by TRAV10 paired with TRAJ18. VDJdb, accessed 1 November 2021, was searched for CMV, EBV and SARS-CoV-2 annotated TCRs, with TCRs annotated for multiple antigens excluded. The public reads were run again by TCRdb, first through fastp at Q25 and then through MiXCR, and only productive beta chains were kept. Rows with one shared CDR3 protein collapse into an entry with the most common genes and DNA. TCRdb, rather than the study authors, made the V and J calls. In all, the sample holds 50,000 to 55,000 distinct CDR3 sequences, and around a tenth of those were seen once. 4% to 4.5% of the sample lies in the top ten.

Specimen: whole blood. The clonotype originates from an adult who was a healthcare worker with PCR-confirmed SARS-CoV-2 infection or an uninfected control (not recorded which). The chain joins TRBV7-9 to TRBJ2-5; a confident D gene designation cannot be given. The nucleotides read TGTGCCAGCGAAGGCATGATGGAGACCCAGTACTTC. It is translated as CASEGMMETQYF.